The clone carrying this T cell receptor (beta chain) was detected a few times. Germline V CDR1 and CDR2: SGDLS, YYNGEE. Germline trimming cut 3 bases from V and 3 bases from J; bases unmatched to any gene: 1. The CDR3 spans 14 residues. This sample stems from a study of metastatic and nonmetastatic thyroid tumors. Study-wide background: Malignant thyroid and benign thyroid patients provided blood and tumor or nodule tissue whose repertoires were compared.

Study processing details: A distant-metastasis classifier for papillary thyroid cancer was built using CDR3 differences across clinicopathological groups. TCRdb reassembled clones from the PCR reads with MiXCR. TCRdb assigned the V and J calls; the authors' analysis was not used. The sample shows about 9,300 clones, around 31% of them seen only once. Nobody among the patients had been given any treatment before thyroid surgery. Sequenced input: tumor tissue. This chain uses TRBV9 with TRBJ2-4, with 9 bases that match TRBD1. This sequence was found in a female donor with papillary thyroid cancer or a benign thyroid nodule (not recorded which). Some clones in this sample may be carry-over from other donors' samples. CDR3 sequence reads: CASSGQGGKNIQYF. The CDR3 nucleotides are TGTGCCAGCAGCGGACAGGGGGGCAAAAACATTCAGTACTTC.